The entry below describes one TCR beta chain. What it binds is unknown. Produced via immunoSEQ multiplex PCR; TCRdb's table is partial and in-frame only. This table has fewer than 150,000 clones, 88% appearing once. This CDR3 contains 12 residues. Per the germline V gene, CDR1 is MNHEY and CDR2 is SMNVEV (reference sequence). Trimming removed 4 bases at V and 7 bases at J, with 10 bases between. The analysis combined second doses at about 4 or about 12 weeks. This sample was taken from a study of T cell responses to AZD1222 COVID-19 vaccine. Broader study findings: Along spike, vaccine-associated CD4 TCRs were found throughout, with dominance at 160-218 and 743-854.

The sample in question was peripheral blood, obtained 28 days after the second AZD1222 dose. V is TRBV27 and J is TRBJ1-2; no clear D. The receptor was derived from an adult who received the AZD1222 COVID-19 vaccine. The CDR3 loop is CASSSPGGGYTF. DNA for the CDR3: TGTGCCAGCAGTTCCCCGGGCGGTGGCTACACCTTC.